This T cell receptor beta chain emerged from a study of blood T cells in healthy people across ages. Study-wide points: Long-lived donors exceeded aged donors in naive CD4+ cells and diversity. Strong correlation linked observed beta diversity and percent naive T cells.

At least 6 micrograms of total RNA were extracted per sample. There are a few counts of this clonotype. Its antigen is currently unknown. This CDR3 has 16 amino acids. CDR1 is LGHNA, CDR2 YSLEER, per germline. Trimming shortened V by 8 bases and J by 0 bases, and 17 bases separated the two germline ends. A second roughly 6 to 11 cycle PCR used barcoded and J-beta primers. Unique molecular identifiers of 12 random nucleotides labeled each cDNA. TCRdb re-analysed the 5' RACE reads in MiXCR, keeping a single row per CDR3 protein. The sample contains 550,000 to 700,000 distinct CDR3 sequences, 25% to 30% of which appear only once.

This rearrangement joins TRBV4-3 to TRBJ2-4, with a tentative D call TRBD1 (6 bases). Source material: blood. The sequence derives from a woman aged 70-85 years in good health. DNA of the CDR3: TGCGCCAGCCCCGGGACAACTCCTTTAGCCAAAAACATTCAGTACTTC. This gives the protein CASPGTTPLAKNIQYF.